This TCR beta chain was sequenced during a study of blood T cell repertoires in COVID-19. The wider study: Collection of acute and convalescent COVID-19 samples took place in the United States, Italy and Spain. The analysed material was cDNA or gDNA that came from T cells, B-cell-depleted T cells, or PBMCs.

CDR1 is SQVTM, CDR2 ANQGSEA, per germline. Trimming cost V 4 bases and J 4 bases, with 13 bases left between them. The CDR3 is made up of 13 amino acids. Patients of the Seattle cohort, enrolled during active infection, were followed longitudinally. Only in-frame clones appear in the TCRdb table, and some are missing; sequencing was by immunoSEQ multiplex PCR. The sample lists almost 200,000 clones; more than 75% were seen once. The clonotype originates from a woman between 40 and 55 years old with COVID-19, enrolled during active disease. The chain couples TRBV29-1 to TRBJ1-2, with D possibly TRBD1 on 6 matching bases. The specimen was peripheral blood. Here the CDR3 DNA reads TGCAGCGTTGCCAACAGGGTCGGCTATGGCTACACCTTC. Its translation: CSVANRVGYGYTF.